This TCR beta chain is drawn from a study of post-analysis software for immune sequencing data. Study information: Both relapsing-remitting and secondary progressive multiple sclerosis featured among the disease courses, as did progressive-relapsing multiple sclerosis. Findings of the study overall: Patients used about five TRBV segments, including TRBV5-6, TRBV5-1 and TRBV20-1, more often than controls. F measure clustering grouped samples strongly by preparation batch. Compared with controls, patients showed significantly lower normalized Chao1 diversity.

This clonotype was seen ten or more times. As yet, its antigen is unknown. Built from TCR beta cDNA, the libraries had unique molecular identifiers in them. TCRdb redid the calling of the PCR reads with MiXCR, one entry per CDR3 protein. Of 700,000 to 800,000 distinct CDR3 sequences detected, roughly 29% appear once; the ten largest clones hold around 0.55%. CDR3 length: 13 amino acids. CDR1 and CDR2 from the germline V gene are SEHNR and FQNEAQ (reference sequence). V lost 1 base and J 6 bases, leaving 7 bases between the germline ends. This chain joins TRBV7-9 and TRBJ2-1; D is ambiguous. This receptor was taken from a girl aged 10 to 17 with multiple sclerosis. Material: blood. The CDR3 region is CASSLGGINEQFF. CDR3 nucleotides: TGTGCCAGCAGCTTAGGCGGAATCAATGAGCAGTTCTTC.